This T cell receptor (beta chain) comes out of a study of blood T cell repertoires in COVID-19. Study in general: Italy, Spain and the United States were the sources of the convalescent and acute COVID-19 samples.

In the original workflow: Reference gene primer amplification gave estimated nucleated cell counts. Here immunoSEQ multiplex PCR was the method, and the copy in TCRdb shows in-frame clones only, minus some. V and J calls and clone size are given by that table; D and trimming were obtained from the DNA. Of over 100,000 clones in the sample, around 78% were seen once. Germline CDR1 is SGHKS and CDR2 is YYEKEE (reference sequence). V gave up 0 bases and J gave up 10 bases, with 17 bases separating them. This CDR3 spans 14 amino acids. This sequence originates from an older woman with acute or convalescent COVID-19. The chain carries TRBV5-5 and TRBJ2-7; D is undetermined. The source material was peripheral blood. This CDR3 reads CASSLGGSPRSQYF. DNA of the CDR3: TGTGCCAGCAGCTTGGGTGGTTCCCCTCGAAGCCAGTACTTC.